Listed below are T cell receptor beta chains from one sample, sequenced in a study of shared clonotypes between healthy human individuals. Sequenced by immunoSEQ multiplex PCR; TCRdb stores in-frame clones only, minus some. The table records about half a million clones, around 74% of them present only once. Sequencing was carried out using PBMCs. These receptors were obtained from a woman in her thirties or forties in good health. Some clones in this sample may be carry-over from other donors' samples. The CDR3 runs from the conserved cysteine through the conserved F or W. The order of the fields is D gene, J gene, clone size, V gene, CDR3 protein, CDR3 DNA. A D gene is named only where the DNA matches it firmly. Rows may omit the clone size; those that give it use once, few, many or a size class.

TRBD1	TRBJ1-6	once	TRBV28	CASSYRGLNSPLHF	TGTGCCAGCAGCTACAGGGGGCTGAATTCACCCCTCCACTTT
NA	TRBJ1-1	NA	TRBV7-2	CASSFARGNTEAFF	TGTGCCAGCAGCTTCGCCAGGGGGAACACTGAAGCTTTCTTT
TRBD1	TRBJ2-7	NA	TRBV5-1	CASSLPGQSYEQYF	TGCGCCAGCAGCCTCCCGGGACAGTCTTACGAGCAGTACTTC
NA	TRBJ2-3	NA	TRBV19	CASSGTLATDTQYF	TGTGCCAGTAGTGGAACGCTAGCCACAGATACGCAGTATTTT
NA	TRBJ2-1	NA	TRBV11-1	CASSFNHPSSYNEQFF	TGTGCCAGCAGCTTCAACCATCCTAGCTCCTACAATGAGCAGTTCTTC
TRBD2	TRBJ2-7	NA	TRBV18	CASSPRTSVTYEQYF	TGTGCCAGCTCACCCCGGACTAGCGTTACCTACGAGCAGTACTTC
TRBD1	TRBJ1-5	NA	TRBV15	CATSMTGYSNQPQHF	TGTGCCACCAGCATGACAGGGTATAGCAATCAGCCCCAGCATTTT
NA	TRBJ2-3	few	TRBV27	CASRGGRRGVTDTQYF	TGTGCCAGCAGGGGGGGCAGGAGAGGTGTCACAGATACGCAGTATTTT
TRBD1	TRBJ1-5	NA	TRBV6-1	CASKAQGETNQPQHF	TGTGCCAGCAAAGCCCAGGGGGAAACAAATCAGCCCCAGCATTTT
NA	TRBJ2-6	NA	TRBV7-2	CASNQPVSGANVLTF	TGTGCCAGCAACCAGCCCGTTTCTGGGGCCAACGTCCTGACTTTC
NA	TRBJ2-1	NA	TRBV7-2	CASSSARNEQFF	TGTGCCAGCAGCTCAGCGCGGAATGAGCAGTTCTTC
TRBD2	TRBJ2-1	few	TRBV7-7	CASSPTSGHNEQFF	TGTGCTAGCAGTCCGACTAGCGGGCACAATGAGCAGTTCTTC
TRBD1	TRBJ1-4	many	TRBV4-2	CASSPGGDSGEKLFF	TGTGCCAGCAGCCCTGGAGGGGACAGCGGGGAAAAACTGTTTTTT
TRBD1	TRBJ1-1	NA	TRBV10-3	CAISRDRAEVTEAFF	TGTGCCATCAGCCGGGACAGGGCCGAAGTGACTGAAGCTTTCTTT
TRBD1	TRBJ1-4	NA	TRBV5-6	CASSRRQGITNEKLFF	TGTGCCAGCAGCCGCCGACAGGGAATTACTAATGAAAAACTGTTTTTT
NA	TRBJ1-1	few	TRBV30	CAWSVNGGAFF	TGTGCCTGGAGTGTAAACGGGGGAGCTTTCTTT
TRBD1	TRBJ1-6	NA	TRBV9	CASSQGADSPLHF	TGTGCCAGCAGTCAGGGGGCTGATTCACCCCTCCACTTT
TRBD2	TRBJ2-7	NA	TRBV18	CASSPGEGGGRATYEQYF	TGTGCCAGCTCACCCGGAGAAGGTGGCGGGAGGGCGACCTACGAGCAGTACTTC
NA	TRBJ1-3	many	TRBV9	CASRGQKDSGNTIYF	TGTGCCAGCAGAGGACAGAAAGACTCTGGAAACACCATATATTTT
NA	TRBJ2-7	few	TRBV28	CASRSPVATYEQYF	TGTGCCAGCAGATCCCCCGTAGCGACCTACGAGCAGTACTTC
NA	TRBJ1-5	NA	TRBV18	CASSPTDSNQPQHF	TGTGCCAGCTCACCGACAGATAGCAATCAGCCCCAGCATTTT
NA	TRBJ1-2	NA	TRBV7-2	CASSLAGNPGYTF	TGTGCCAGCAGCTTAGCAGGGAACCCTGGCTACACCTTC
TRBD1	TRBJ2-1	NA	TRBV18	CASSRDRAPPNEQFF	TGTGCCAGCTCCCGGGACAGGGCCCCCCCCAATGAGCAGTTCTTC
NA	TRBJ2-1	once	TRBV12-5	CASGLRLAGNEQFF	TGTGCTAGTGGTTTACGGCTAGCAGGAAATGAGCAGTTCTTC
NA	TRBJ1-6	once	TRBV28	CASGSSSLHF	TGTGCCAGCGGGAGTAGCTCCCTCCACTTT
TRBD1	TRBJ2-7	NA	TRBV4-3	CASSPRTGYEQYF	TGCGCCAGCAGCCCCAGGACAGGCTACGAGCAGTACTTC
NA	TRBJ1-1	NA	TRBV7-2	CASSVSTGLEAFF	TGTGCCAGCAGCGTCTCGACTGGGCTTGAAGCTTTCTTT
NA	TRBJ2-5	NA	TRBV7-9	CASSPLGRAQYF	TGTGCCAGCAGCCCCCTCGGCAGGGCCCAGTACTTC
NA	TRBJ2-1	NA	TRBV19	CASRPIPSYNEQFF	TGTGCCAGTAGGCCGATACCGTCTTACAATGAGCAGTTCTTC
NA	TRBJ1-2	few	TRBV2	CASSRTSSYGYTF	TGTGCCAGCAGTAGGACTTCTTCCTATGGCTACACCTTC
NA	TRBJ1-1	NA	TRBV28	CASSPSGRDTEAFF	TGTGCCAGCAGTCCTTCCGGGAGAGACACTGAAGCTTTCTTT
NA	TRBJ2-3	NA	TRBV11-2	CASSLDPGGAYTDTQYF	TGTGCCAGCAGCTTAGATCCTGGCGGAGCTTACACAGATACGCAGTATTTT
NA	TRBJ1-3	NA	TRBV6-1	CASSTNSGNTIYF	TGTGCCAGCTCGACGAACTCTGGAAACACCATATATTTT
NA	TRBJ2-5	NA	TRBV7-8	CASSLTRETQYF	TGTGCCAGCAGCTTAACCCGGGAGACCCAGTACTTC
TRBD2	TRBJ2-7	NA	TRBV5-1	CASSLEGLAGAYEQYF	TGCGCCAGCAGCTTGGAAGGACTAGCGGGAGCCTACGAGCAGTACTTC